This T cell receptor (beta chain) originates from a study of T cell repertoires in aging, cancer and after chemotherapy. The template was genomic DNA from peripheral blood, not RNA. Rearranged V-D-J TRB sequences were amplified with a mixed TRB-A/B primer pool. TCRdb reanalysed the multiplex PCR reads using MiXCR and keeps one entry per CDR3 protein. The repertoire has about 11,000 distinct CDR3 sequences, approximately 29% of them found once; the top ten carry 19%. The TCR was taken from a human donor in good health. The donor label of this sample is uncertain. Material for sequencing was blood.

The CDR3 protein is CASSYGGSTEAFF. The CDR3 coding sequence is TGTGCCAGCAGCTACGGGGGGAGCACTGAAGCTTTCTTT. The J gene is TRBJ1-1, the V gene TRBV14; D is perhaps TRBD1 (5 bases). CDR3 length: 13 amino acids. V lost 5 bases to trimming and J lost 4 bases, with 11 bases between them. Germline loops: CDR1 SGHDN, CDR2 FVKESK.